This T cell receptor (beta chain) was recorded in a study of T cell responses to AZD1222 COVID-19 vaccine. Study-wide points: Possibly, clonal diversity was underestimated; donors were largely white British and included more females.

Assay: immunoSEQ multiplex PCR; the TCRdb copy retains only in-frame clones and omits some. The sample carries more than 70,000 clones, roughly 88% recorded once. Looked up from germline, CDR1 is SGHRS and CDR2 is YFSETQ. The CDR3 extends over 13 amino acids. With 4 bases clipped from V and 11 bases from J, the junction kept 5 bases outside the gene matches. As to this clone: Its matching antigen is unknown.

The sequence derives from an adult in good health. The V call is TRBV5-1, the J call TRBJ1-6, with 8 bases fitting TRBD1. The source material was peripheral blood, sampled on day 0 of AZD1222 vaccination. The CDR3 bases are TGCGCCAGCAGCCAGAGACAGGGGACACCCCTCCACTTT. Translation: CASSQRQGTPLHF.